This T cell receptor beta chain was sequenced for a study of OX40 agonist ivuxolimab in advanced cancers. The CDR3 is 17 amino acids. V gave up 3 bases and J gave up 9 bases; unmatched junction bases: 17. Germline values: CDR1 SGHKS, CDR2 YYEKEE (reference sequence). Study-level findings and limits: No determination was made of the antigen specificity of the expanded peripheral T cells.

A remark on this clone: The antigen is not known.

Assay: immunoSEQ multiplex PCR; the TCRdb copy retains only in-frame clones and omits some. The table shows about 60,000 clones, with about 93% occurring only once. Specimen: CD4+ or CD8+ T cells sorted from blood, collected in a trial of the OX40 agonist ivuxolimab. This TCR came from an adult with an advanced solid tumor such as melanoma, head and neck, liver or kidney cancer. J is TRBJ2-1 and V is TRBV5-5; 8 bases map to TRBD1. The CDR3 spells CASSSESLYRGVAEQFF. CDR3 nucleotide sequence: TGTGCCAGCAGCTCAGAATCGCTTTACAGGGGGGTGGCTGAGCAGTTCTTC.